This T cell receptor beta chain came from a study of beta chain features in type 1 diabetes. The CDR3 is 17 amino acids. Losses at the gene ends were 4 bases for V and 3 bases for J; bases not matched to a gene: 9. Germline loops: CDR1 SGHNT, CDR2 YYREEE (reference sequence). The authors reverse transcribed all of the isolated RNA, so sequencing captured expressed TCRB transcripts. There were several million reads on average in the naive, central memory and regulatory T cell samples. Repertoires were generated with immunoSEQ multiplex PCR, while TCRdb's copy carries only in-frame clones and drops some. The table shows 160,000 or so clones, with 8% to 9.5% occurring only once. Worth noting for this clone: Its antigen is undetermined.

Central memory, naive, regulatory and stem cell-like memory CD4+ cells were sorted by CD45RO/CCR7/CD25/CD127/CD95/CD27. Study results and limitations: Moderately but significantly shorter TCRB CDR3s were found in Type 1 diabetes patients in all four CD4+ subsets. With patients and controls alike, PCR might favor shorter templates to an equal degree. In comparison with healthy donors, patients had naive, central memory and Treg TCRB repertoires that appeared more similar.

The clonotype comes from a woman between 18 and 29 years old with type 1 diabetes. This chain links TRBV5-4 with TRBJ2-7, with TRBD2 identical over 14 bases. The sample taken for sequencing was central memory CD4+ T cells from blood. CDR3 nucleotide sequence: TGTGCCAGCAGCATACCGACTAGCGGGAGGGCCCGCTACGAGCAGTACTTC. Protein product: CASSIPTSGRARYEQYF.